These 18 T cell receptor beta chains originate from one sample sequenced in a study of T cell changes during pregnancy in multiple sclerosis (dated 2019 in TCRdb). Libraries were constructed by the immunoSEQ multiplex PCR assay. TCRdb mirrors the immuneACCESS table, restricted to in-frame sequences. Some clones are absent from its copies; in checked studies, under half trace to an unresolved V gene, and the reason for the others is unknown. In this sample the table shows over 40,000 clones, 90% of which occur a single time. In total, the top ten clones hold approximately 5% of the sample. Material: peripheral blood, obtained in the second trimester of pregnancy. Receptors were obtained from a female donor in good health, enrolled as a control in a pregnancy study.

The chain combines TRBV6-1 with TRBJ2-7, with D hard to call. The CDR3 has 15 amino acids. V lost 1 base and J lost 1, with 11 bases in between. Germline lookup yields CDR1 MNHNS and CDR2 SASEGT. The CDR3, as DNA: TGTGCCAGCAGTGAAGGCCGCGCGATTTCCTACGAGCAGTACTTC. Amino acids: CASSEGRAISYEQYF.

The chain joins TRBV14 to TRBJ2-2; 7 nucleotides agree with TRBD2. With 0 bases clipped from V and 2 bases from J, the junction kept 6 bases outside the gene matches. The CDR3 covers 17 residues. Germline CDR1 and CDR2: SGHDN and FVKESK. The CDR3 sequence: CASSQDELALNTGELFF. DNA for the CDR3: TGTGCCAGCAGCCAAGACGAACTAGCGCTCAACACCGGGGAGCTGTTTTTT.

The chain has TRBV11-3 and TRBJ1-6; TRBD1 agrees at 7 bases. The germline CDR1 and CDR2 sequences are SGHNT and YENEEA. V was clipped by 4 bases and J by 6 bases; unmatched bases: 6. The CDR3 has 15 residues. This CDR3 is CASSSPGGLNSPLHF. The CDR3 nucleotides are TGTGCCAGCAGCTCTCCAGGGGGACTTAATTCACCCCTCCACTTT.

The chain links TRBV18 to TRBJ1-1, with TRBD1 as a possible D gene (5 bases). The CDR3 is made up of 15 amino acids. Germline loops: CDR1 KGHSH, CDR2 LQKENI. Trimming took 6 bases from V and 1 from J, leaving 15 bases between them. Written as DNA, the CDR3 is TGTGCCAGCTCGCCCCCGGCAGGGCAGAACACTGAAGCTTTCTTT. As protein: CASSPPAGQNTEAFF.

For this clone: One end of the junction varies from germline; a read error may be responsible. The chain uses TRBV19 and TRBJ2-7; D is unresolved. The CDR3 has 13 amino acids. Germline V lookup: CDR1 LNHDA, CDR2 SQIVND (reference sequence). CDR3 residues: CASSRAGAYEQYF. The CDR3 DNA is TGTGCCAGCAGTAGGGCAGGCGCGTACGAGCAGTACTTC.

The gene calls are TRBV7-8 and TRBJ2-2; D may be TRBD1 (6 bases). The CDR3 consists of 17 residues. The V end lost 1 base, the J end lost 3 bases, and 15 bases lay between the germline ends. Germline V gives CDR1 SGHVS, CDR2 FQNEAQ. The CDR3 loop reads CASSLGSLAGDTGELFF. In DNA form, the CDR3 reads TGTGCCAGCAGCTTAGGGTCGTTGGCAGGGGACACCGGGGAGCTGTTTTTT.

The rearrangement uses TRBV14 and TRBJ2-2; 8 nucleotides align to TRBD1. V was clipped by 3 bases and J by 6 bases; unmatched bases: 9. Germline CDR1 reads SGHDN; CDR2 reads FVKESK. The CDR3 loop spans 16 amino acids. Here the CDR3 DNA reads TGTGCCAGCAGCCATCGGCAGGGGGCAAGGGCCGGGGAGCTGTTTTTT. This gives the protein CASSHRQGARAGELFF.

The chain employs TRBV15 and TRBJ2-2; D uncertain. Germline CDR1 LNHNV, CDR2 YYDKDF (reference sequence). The CDR3 runs 12 residues. With 4 bases removed from V and 5 bases from J, the gap between germline ends came to 5 bases. The CDR3, as DNA: TGTGCCACCAGCACAACAACCGGGGAGCTGTTTTTT. Protein sequence: CATSTTTGELFF.

The chain is built from TRBV27 and TRBJ2-2; the match to TRBD2 covers 13 bases. Germline CDR1 reads MNHEY; CDR2 reads SMNVEV (reference sequence). V lost 4 bases, J lost 3 bases, and 2 bases stayed unmatched. This CDR3 comprises 16 residues. The CDR3, as DNA: TGTGCCAGCAGTTACGGACTAGCGGGAGACACCGGGGAGCTGTTTTTT. It yields the protein CASSYGLAGDTGELFF.

The chain recombines TRBV19 with TRBJ2-3, with TRBD2 identical over 7 bases. J was trimmed by 2 bases and V by 1 base; bases with no gene match: 12. Germline V gene lookup returns CDR1 LNHDA and CDR2 SQIVND (reference sequence). The CDR3 has 18 amino acids. CDR3 bases: TGTGCCAGTAGTATAGGACCCTGGACTAGGCGTAACACAGATACGCAGTATTTT. The encoded protein is CASSIGPWTRRNTDTQYF.

CDR3 DNA sequence: TGTGCCAGCAGCTCCCCAGGGGTTTTCGTCCGCAATCAGCCCCAGCATTTT. It codes for CASSSPGVFVRNQPQHF. The rearrangement links TRBV7-9 to TRBJ1-5, with D possibly matching TRBD1 (6 bases). The CDR3 length is 17 residues. Per germline, CDR1 SEHNR and CDR2 FQNEAQ (reference sequence). The V gene lost 4 bases and the J gene lost 2 bases, with 18 bases spanning the gap.

The J gene is TRBJ1-1, the V gene TRBV6-6; TRBD1 agrees at 11 bases. Trimming at V came to 2 bases and at J to 11 bases, leaving 7 bases not matched to a gene. The CDR3 is made up of 14 amino acids. Germline-derived CDR1 and CDR2 are MNHNY and SVGAGI (reference sequence). In DNA, the CDR3 is TGTGCCAGCAGTTACACCGGGACAGGGGGTCGGGCTTTCTTT. As protein: CASSYTGTGGRAFF.

V and J are TRBV7-8 and TRBJ2-3, with a weak D call TRBD2 (6 bases). This CDR3 has 17 residues. CDR1 is SGHVS, CDR2 FQNEAQ, per germline. Trimming shortened V by 4 bases and J by 2 bases, and 19 bases separated the two germline ends. The CDR3 reads CASSSTDRGLLTDTQYF. The CDR3 DNA reads TGTGCCAGCAGCTCGACCGACCGGGGACTCCTCACAGATACGCAGTATTTT.

The chain uses TRBV19 and TRBJ1-1; TRBD1 aligns across 9 bases. Germline lookup yields CDR1 LNHDA and CDR2 SQIVND (reference sequence). V dropped 4 bases and J dropped 0; count of bases not matched to a gene: 9. The CDR3 runs 17 residues. The CDR3 region has the DNA TGTGCCAGTAGTAAGTCCGGACAGGGGTTCATGAACACTGAAGCTTTCTTT. The encoded protein is CASSKSGQGFMNTEAFF.

The chain employs TRBV2 and TRBJ2-1; D perhaps matches TRBD2 (6 bases). Germline assignment: CDR1 SNHLY and CDR2 FYNNEI. The germline V and J ends were trimmed by 11 bases and 0 bases, with 14 bases remaining between them. The CDR3 has 14 residues. This chain's CDR3 is CAGGAGSSYNEQFF. In nucleotides, the CDR3 is TGTGCCGGGGGAGCGGGTTCCTCCTACAATGAGCAGTTCTTC.

The V call is TRBV9, the J call TRBJ2-1; 8 bases align to TRBD2. The germline V gene has CDR1 SGDLS and CDR2 YYNGEE. The CDR3 runs 15 residues. J gave up 4 bases and V 0 bases, and 3 bases lay outside the gene matches. The CDR3 protein is CASSVGGGRYNEQFF. For the CDR3, the DNA is TGTGCCAGCAGCGTAGGGGGCGGGAGGTACAATGAGCAGTTCTTC.

The V gene is TRBV11-2, the J gene TRBJ2-7; 11 positions match TRBD2. The germline V gene has CDR1 SGHAT and CDR2 FQNNGV. The CDR3 has 15 residues. The V and J ends lost 5 bases and 6 bases, in that order; junction bases with no gene match: 9. This chain's CDR3 is CASSVLAGGGSEQYF. The DNA of the CDR3 is TGTGCCAGCAGCGTATTAGCGGGAGGGGGGAGCGAGCAGTACTTC.

The rearrangement joins TRBV27 to TRBJ1-2; D remains unclear. The germline V gene encodes CDR1 MNHEY and CDR2 SMNVEV (reference sequence). The CDR3 has 15 residues. Trimming left V 5 bases short and J 0 bases short, with 13 bases between. The CDR3, as DNA: TGTGCCAGCAGTCCTCGTTGGGCCGCTAACTATGGCTACACCTTC. Protein product: CASSPRWAANYGYTF.